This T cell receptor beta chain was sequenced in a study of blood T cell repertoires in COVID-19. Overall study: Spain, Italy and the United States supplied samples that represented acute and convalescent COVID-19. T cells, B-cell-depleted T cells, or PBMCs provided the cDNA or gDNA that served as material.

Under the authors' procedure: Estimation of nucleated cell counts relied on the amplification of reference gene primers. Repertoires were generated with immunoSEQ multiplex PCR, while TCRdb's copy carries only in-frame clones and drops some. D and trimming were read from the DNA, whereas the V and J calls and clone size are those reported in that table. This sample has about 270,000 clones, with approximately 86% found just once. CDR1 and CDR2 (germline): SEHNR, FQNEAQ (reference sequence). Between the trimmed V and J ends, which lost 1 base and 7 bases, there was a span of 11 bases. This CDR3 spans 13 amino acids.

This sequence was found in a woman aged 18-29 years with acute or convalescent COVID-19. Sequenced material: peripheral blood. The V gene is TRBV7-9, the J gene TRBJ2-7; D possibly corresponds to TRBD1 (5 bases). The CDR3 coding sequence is TGTGCCAGCAGCTTAGTTGTCCAGGGAGAGCAGTACTTC. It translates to CASSLVVQGEQYF.